Each of the 17 T cell receptor beta chains below was sequenced from the same sample in a study of blood T cells in healthy people across ages. The use of a sample-barcoded 5' primer and a J-beta primer mix characterized a second PCR of about 7 to 12 cycles. TCRdb re-analysed the 5' RACE reads in MiXCR, keeping a single row per CDR3 protein. Among around 620,000 distinct CDR3 sequences listed, approximately 25% were seen once. What was sequenced was blood. Receptor source: a woman in her 70s in good health.

The chain recombines TRBV5-1 with TRBJ1-2; D gene uncertain. The CDR3 runs 13 residues. V gave up 4 bases and J gave up 6 bases, with 13 bases separating them. CDR1 SGHRS and CDR2 YFSETQ come from the germline V gene. The DNA for the CDR3 is TGCGCCAGCAGCCCGAATTCGGTGGATGGCTACACCTTC. This sequence encodes CASSPNSVDGYTF.

Only a few counts were recorded for this clonotype. The chain is built from TRBV3-1 and TRBJ2-3; a possible D gene is TRBD2 (7 bases). The length of the CDR3 is 18 residues. Trimming took off 0 bases at V and 1 base at J, with 17 bases between the two ends. Germline V gene sequence: CDR1 LGHDT, CDR2 YNNKEL (reference sequence). The CDR3 nucleotides read TGTGCCAGCAGCCAAGATCAATTCCGGGGGGCAGGCACAGATACGCAGTATTTT. Its protein product is CASSQDQFRGAGTDTQYF.

This clonotype appeared a few times. At one of its ends the junction is not consistent with the germline gene, which may arise from a read error. The chain links TRBV7-9 to TRBJ1-5; D is ambiguous. Germline V gives CDR1 SEHNR, CDR2 FQNEAQ (reference sequence). The CDR3 has 13 amino acids. Here the CDR3 DNA reads TGTGCCGGCAGCTTTACTATGGATCAGCCCCAGCATTTT. Translated, it gives CAGSFTMDQPQHF. The whole variable domain, filled in from reference TRBV7-9 and TRBJ1-5, reads DTGVSQNPRHKITKRGQNVTFRCDPISEHNRLYWYRQTLGQGPEFLTYFQNEAQLEKSRLLSDRFSAERPKGSFSTLEIQRTEQGDSAMYLCAGSFTMDQPQHFGDGTRLSIL.

A few counts support this clonotype. The gene calls are TRBV5-1 and TRBJ2-3; D unresolved. Germline CDR1 and CDR2: SGHRS and YFSETQ. The CDR3 is made up of 11 amino acids. V lost 7 bases to trimming and J lost 6 bases, with 9 bases between them. As DNA, the CDR3 is TGCGCCAGCCTGGCATCCGATACGCAGTATTTT. This gives the protein CASLASDTQYF. The entire variable domain, with the rest obtained from reference TRBV5-1 and TRBJ2-3, is as follows: KAGVTQTPRYLIKTRGQQVTLSCSPISGHRSVSWYQQTPGQGLQFLFEYFSETQRNKGNFPGRFSGRQFSNSRSEMNVSTLELGDSALYLCASLASDTQYFGPGTRLTVL.

This clonotype was observed a handful of times. The V call is TRBV20-1, the J call TRBJ1-5, with a possible D match to TRBD1 (5 bases). The ends were cut back, 1 base at V and 5 bases at J, with 15 bases in the middle. This CDR3 comprises 15 residues. Germline lookup yields CDR1 DFQATT and CDR2 SNEGSKA (reference sequence). The DNA for the CDR3 is TGCAGTGCTAGAGCCCGGGGACCGAAGGATCAGCCCCAGCATTTT. Protein sequence: CSARARGPKDQPQHF.

The table lists this clonotype with a few counts. The V gene is TRBV4-3, the J gene TRBJ2-5; D not resolved. Trimming left V 0 bases short and J 10 bases short, with 15 bases between. Germline assignment: CDR1 LGHNA and CDR2 YSLEER. This CDR3 is 14 amino acids long. This CDR3 reads CASSQDLAPLGQYF. The CDR3 bases are TGCGCCAGCAGCCAAGATCTTGCCCCCTTGGGCCAGTACTTC.

This chain uses TRBV24-1 with TRBJ2-5; TRBD2 matches at 7 bases. The assigned J gene may be wrong: the sequence end matches TRBJ2-1 better. The length of the CDR3 is 14 residues. Germline-derived CDR1 and CDR2 are KGHDR and SFDVKD. CDR3 protein: CATSDGRGNNEQFF. In nucleotides, the CDR3 is TGTGCCACCAGTGATGGGCGGGGGAACAATGAGCAGTTCTTC.

CDR3 in amino acids: CASSPGLASSYNEQFF. For the CDR3, the DNA is TGTGCCAGCTCACCGGGACTAGCGAGCTCCTACAATGAGCAGTTCTTC. The rearrangement links TRBV18 to TRBJ2-1; 10 nucleotides line up with TRBD2. This CDR3 contains 16 residues. V gave up 3 bases and J gave up 0 bases; unmatched junction bases: 2. CDR1 is KGHSH, CDR2 LQKENI, per germline.

Regarding this clonotype: This clone may be a read error of a much larger clone one base away. The rearrangement joins TRBV12-3 or TRBV12-4 to TRBJ1-4, with D possibly being TRBD1 (6 bases). There are 16 residues in the CDR3. In DNA, the CDR3 is TGTACCAGCAGTCGTAGACCGGGACCAGGGGATGAAAAACTGTTTTTT. It encodes CTSSRRPGPGDEKLFF.

The sample holds a few counts of this clonotype. The chain links TRBV12-3 or TRBV12-4 to TRBJ2-1; tentative D call: TRBD1 (6 bases). This CDR3 is 16 amino acids long. V was shortened by 3 bases and J by 7 bases, with 19 bases between the two germline ends. In DNA, the CDR3 is TGTGCCAGCAGTTTGGGACAAGAAGGTTCTGATAATGAGCAGTTCTTC. It encodes CASSLGQEGSDNEQFF.

The chain recombines TRBV7-2 with TRBJ2-3, with 7 positions matching TRBD2. Germline CDR1 and CDR2: SGHTA and FQGNSA. The CDR3 length is 17 residues. J gave up 4 bases and V 5 bases, and 15 bases lay outside the gene matches. The chain's CDR3 is CASSTSFGTIAADTQYF. DNA for the CDR3: TGTGCCAGCAGCACTTCTTTCGGGACTATAGCCGCAGATACGCAGTATTTT.

Points on this clonotype: An end of the junction differs from the germline gene, which may be a read error. The genes are TRBV6-2 or TRBV6-3 and TRBJ1-1; a possible D gene is TRBD1 (6 bases). CDR3 length: 13 amino acids. Germline CDR1 and CDR2: MNHEY and SVGEGT. CDR3 sequence reads: CASSPRRDTEAFF. CDR3 nucleotides: TGTGCCAGCAGTCCACGAAGGGACACCGAAGCTTTCTTT.

This clonotype was seen more than once but under ten times. The CDR3 region is CASSLATTVYGYTF. DNA of the CDR3: TGCGCCAGCAGCTTGGCAACGACTGTCTATGGCTACACCTTC. J is TRBJ1-2 and V is TRBV5-1; D gene ambiguous. Germline assignment: CDR1 SGHRS and CDR2 YFSETQ. The length of the CDR3 is 14 residues. The V gene lost 0 bases and the J gene lost 4 bases, with 10 bases spanning the gap. The variable domain in full, with the rest retrieved from reference TRBV5-1 and TRBJ1-2, is KAGVTQTPRYLIKTRGQQVTLSCSPISGHRSVSWYQQTPGQGLQFLFEYFSETQRNKGNFPGRFSGRQFSNSRSEMNVSTLELGDSALYLCASSLATTVYGYTFGSGTRLTVV.

This clonotype has more than one count but fewer than ten. This rearrangement joins TRBV20-1 to TRBJ1-2; D may be TRBD1 (6 bases). V gave up 0 bases and J gave up 8 bases, with 16 bases separating them. Germline V CDR1 and CDR2: DFQATT, SNEGSKA (reference sequence). This CDR3 is 14 amino acids long. CDR3 DNA sequence: TGCAGTGCTAGAGATCAGGGGAAGGAAGCCGGCTACACCTTC. The encoded protein is CSARDQGKEAGYTF.

This clonotype was recorded many times. The V call is TRBV11-1, the J call TRBJ2-1; 8 nucleotides align to TRBD2. The V gene end was trimmed by 1 base and the J gene end by 6 bases; junction bases not matched to a gene: 11. From germline, CDR1 is SGHAT and CDR2 FQDESV (reference sequence). CDR3 length: 17 amino acids. CDR3 sequence: CASSLDARGAYANEQFF. Written as DNA, the CDR3 is TGTGCCAGCAGCTTAGACGCGCGGGGGGCCTACGCCAATGAGCAGTTCTTC.

This clonotype was observed a few times. The genes are TRBV15 and TRBJ2-5, with TRBD1 matching 7 bases. V gave up 5 bases and J gave up 7 bases; unmatched junction bases: 16. CDR1 and CDR2 (germline): LNHNV, YYDKDF (reference sequence). The CDR3 covers 16 residues. Here the CDR3 DNA reads TGTGCCACCAGCGGCCCGATCGGGACAGACGATGGGACCCAGTACTTC. As protein: CATSGPIGTDDGTQYF.

As concerns this clonotype: Sequence at one end of the junction differs from germline and may be a read error. The chain recombines TRBV5-1 with TRBJ2-2; possibly TRBD1 or TRBD2 for D (5 bases each). This CDR3 is 16 amino acids long. CDR1 is SGHRS and CDR2 is YFSETQ in the germline V gene. Written as DNA, the CDR3 is TGCGCCAGCAGCTTGGCCGCCGGGGCGAACACCGGGGAGCCGTTTTTT. It is translated as CASSLAAGANTGEPFF.